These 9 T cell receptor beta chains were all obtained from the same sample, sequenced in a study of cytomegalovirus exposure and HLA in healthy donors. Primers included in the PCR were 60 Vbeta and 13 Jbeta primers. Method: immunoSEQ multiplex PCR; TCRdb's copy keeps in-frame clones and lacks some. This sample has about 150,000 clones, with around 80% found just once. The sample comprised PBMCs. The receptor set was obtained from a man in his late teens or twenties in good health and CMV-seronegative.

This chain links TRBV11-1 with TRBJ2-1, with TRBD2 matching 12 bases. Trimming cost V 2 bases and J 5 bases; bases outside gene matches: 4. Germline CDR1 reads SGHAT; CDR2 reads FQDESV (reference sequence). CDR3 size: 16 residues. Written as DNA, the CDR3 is TGTGCCAGCAGCTTATATCTAGCGGGAGGGAACAATGAGCAGTTCTTC. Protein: CASSLYLAGGNNEQFF. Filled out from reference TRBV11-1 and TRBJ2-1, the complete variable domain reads EAEVAQSPRYKITEKSQAVAFWCDPISGHATLYWYRQILGQGPELLVQFQDESVVDDSQLPKDRFSAERLKGVDSTLKIQPAELGDSAMYLCASSLYLAGGNNEQFFGPGTRLTVL.

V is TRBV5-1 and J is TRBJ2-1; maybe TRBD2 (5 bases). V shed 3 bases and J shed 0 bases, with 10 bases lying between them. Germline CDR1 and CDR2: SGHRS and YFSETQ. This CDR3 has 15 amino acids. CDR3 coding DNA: TGCGCCAGCAGCTCACTAGTGAGCTCCTACAATGAGCAGTTCTTC. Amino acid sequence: CASSSLVSSYNEQFF.

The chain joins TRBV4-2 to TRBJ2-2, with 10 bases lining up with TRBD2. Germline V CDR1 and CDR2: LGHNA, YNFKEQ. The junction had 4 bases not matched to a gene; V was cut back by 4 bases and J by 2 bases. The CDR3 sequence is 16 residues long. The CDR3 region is CASSLGLAENTGELFF. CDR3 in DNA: TGTGCCAGCAGCCTTGGACTAGCGGAAAACACCGGGGAGCTGTTTTTT.

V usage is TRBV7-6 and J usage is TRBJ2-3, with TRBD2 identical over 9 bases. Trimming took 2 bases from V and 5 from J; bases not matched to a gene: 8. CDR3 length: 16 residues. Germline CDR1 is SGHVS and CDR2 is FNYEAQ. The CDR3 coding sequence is TGTGCCAGCAGCTTAAATAGCGGGGGCTTGAGAGATACGCAGTATTTT. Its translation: CASSLNSGGLRDTQYF.

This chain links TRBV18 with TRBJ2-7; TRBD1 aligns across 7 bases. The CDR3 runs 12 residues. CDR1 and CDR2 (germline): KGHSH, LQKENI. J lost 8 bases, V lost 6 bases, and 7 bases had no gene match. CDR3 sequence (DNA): TGTGCCAGCTCCCCGGGACAGTCAAAGCAGTACTTC. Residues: CASSPGQSKQYF. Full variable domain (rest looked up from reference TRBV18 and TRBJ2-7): NAGVMQNPRHLVRRRGQEARLRCSPMKGHSHVYWYRQLPEEGLKFMVYLQKENIIDESGMPKERFSAEFPKEGPSILRIQQVVRGDSAAYFCASSPGQSKQYFGPGTRLTVT.

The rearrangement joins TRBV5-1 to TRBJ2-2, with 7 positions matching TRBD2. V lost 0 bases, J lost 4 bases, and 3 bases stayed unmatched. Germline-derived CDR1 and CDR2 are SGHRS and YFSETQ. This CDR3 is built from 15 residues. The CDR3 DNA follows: TGCGCCAGCAGCTTGGTACGCGGGAGCACCGGGGAGCTGTTTTTT. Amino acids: CASSLVRGSTGELFF.

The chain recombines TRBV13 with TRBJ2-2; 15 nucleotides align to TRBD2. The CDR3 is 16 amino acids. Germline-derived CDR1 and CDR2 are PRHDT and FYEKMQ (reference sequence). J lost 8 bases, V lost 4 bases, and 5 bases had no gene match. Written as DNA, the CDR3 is TGTGCCAGCAGCTCACGGACTAGCGGGAGGGTTGGGGAGCTGTTTTTT. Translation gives CASSSRTSGRVGELFF.

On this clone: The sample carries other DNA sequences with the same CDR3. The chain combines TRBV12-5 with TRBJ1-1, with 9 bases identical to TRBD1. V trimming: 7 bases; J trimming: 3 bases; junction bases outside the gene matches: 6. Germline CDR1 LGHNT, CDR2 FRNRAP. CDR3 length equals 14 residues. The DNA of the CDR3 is TGTGCTAGTGTCCGGACAGGGGAGGACACTGAAGCTTTCTTT. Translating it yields CASVRTGEDTEAFF. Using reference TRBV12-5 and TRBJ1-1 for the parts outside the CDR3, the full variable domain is DARVTQTPRHKVTEMGQEVTMRCQPILGHNTVFWYRQTMMQGLELLAYFRNRAPLDDSGMPKDRFSAEMPDATLATLKIQPSEPRDSAVYFCASVRTGEDTEAFFGQGTRLTVV.

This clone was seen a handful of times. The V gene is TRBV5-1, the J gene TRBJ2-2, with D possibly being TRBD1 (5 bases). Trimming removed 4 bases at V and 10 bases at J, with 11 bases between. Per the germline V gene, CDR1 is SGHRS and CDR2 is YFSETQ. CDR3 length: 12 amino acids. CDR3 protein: CASSPPDMELFF. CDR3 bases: TGCGCCAGCAGCCCCCCGGACATGGAGCTGTTTTTT.